This entry is about one T cell receptor beta chain. The sample is drawn from a study of T cell changes during pregnancy in multiple sclerosis. Germline V gene data show CDR1 as LNHNV and CDR2 as YYDKDF (reference sequence). This CDR3 is built from 16 residues. Trimming cost V 3 bases and J 5 bases; bases outside gene matches: 7. TCRdb's table, derived via immunoSEQ multiplex PCR, lists solely in-frame clones and lacks some. The sample gives about 80,000 clones, under 95% of which show up once; 2.6% is in the top ten. Material: peripheral blood, obtained before pregnancy. V gene TRBV15 combines with J gene TRBJ2-5; 12 bases are a match to TRBD1. The clonotype originates from a female donor with multiple sclerosis, enrolled in a pregnancy study. This CDR3 reads CATSSRDRGRGETQYF. CDR3 sequence (DNA): TGTGCCACCAGCAGCCGGGACAGGGGGCGGGGGGAGACCCAGTACTTC.